The clone carrying this TCR beta chain was detected a few times. Its target is unknown. The treatment here: oral pan-JAK inhibitor, 5-10 mg twice daily. Peripheral blood and lesional scalp punch biopsies came from alopecia areata patients. The sorting of PBMCs gave CD4+ and CD8+ T cells. This entry is derived from a study of CD8+ T cells in alopecia areata. Study observations and caveats: Greater clonality was observed in lesional scalp samples, especially alopecia totalis/universalis, versus normal scalp. In blood and scalp, many expanded lesional clones persisted during tofacitinib.

Extraction and reverse transcription of RNA yielded cDNA as the sequencing template. Method: immunoSEQ multiplex PCR; TCRdb's copy keeps in-frame clones and lacks some. The sample records roughly 200,000 clones, roughly 53% being singletons. The receptor's source is a human donor with alopecia areata. The starting material was CD8+ T cells sorted from blood, obtained at week 24, from a patient treated with tofacitinib.

CDR3 in DNA: TGTGCCAGCAGCTTAGCAGGGCCTAACACTGAAGCTTTCTTT. It encodes CASSLAGPNTEAFF. The chain recombines TRBV7-3 with TRBJ1-1; D possibly corresponds to TRBD1 (5 bases). Germline V gene lookup returns CDR1 SGHTA and CDR2 FQGTGA. The CDR3 covers 14 residues. V was cut by 2 bases and J by 2 bases, with 9 bases left in between.